This TCR beta chain emerged from a study of cytomegalovirus exposure and HLA in healthy donors. Germline V CDR1 and CDR2: ENHRY, SYGVKD. The J segment lost 5 bases and the V segment lost 9 bases, leaving 8 bases of the junction unmatched. This CDR3 contains 14 residues. The primer mix had 60 Vbeta and 13 Jbeta primers. The protocol was immunoSEQ multiplex PCR, while the TCRdb copy is restricted to in-frame clones and leaves out a portion. The sample holds 150,000 to 200,000 clones; 70% to 80% are singletons and the top ten take 2.3%. This sequence originates from a woman aged 50 to 60 in good health and CMV-seronegative. The chain uses TRBV10-3 and TRBJ1-1, with 11 bases aligning to TRBD1. The sample consisted of PBMCs. The DNA for the CDR3 is TGTGCCATTTCAGGGACAGGGGGTAGGACTGAAGCTTTCTTT. Its protein product is CAISGTGGRTEAFF.